This T cell receptor (beta chain) was sequenced during a study of T cell responses to AZD1222 COVID-19 vaccine. To note about this clone: Its antigen remains unidentified.

Broader study findings: Spike as a whole was targeted by vaccine-associated CD4 TCRs, dominant at 160-218 and 743-854. Nearly half of spike-specific TCRs reportedly target unmutated variant regions. When two AZD1222 doses had been given, Spike-specific TCR breadth and depth rose.

The protocol was immunoSEQ multiplex PCR, while the TCRdb copy is restricted to in-frame clones and leaves out a portion. The data contain around 100,000 clones, about 92% of them singletons. Sequencing was performed on peripheral blood, taken on day 0 of AZD1222 vaccination. The clonotype originates from an adult in good health.

As DNA, the CDR3 is TGTGCCTGGAACGTGGAACAGAATCAGCCCCAGCATTTT. Protein: CAWNVEQNQPQHF. V is TRBV30 and J is TRBJ1-5; D remains ambiguous. This CDR3 has 13 residues. With 4 bases removed from V and 4 bases from J, the gap between germline ends came to 11 bases. Germline CDR1 and CDR2: GTSNPN and SVGIG (reference sequence).